This record covers a single TCR beta chain. The table came from immunoSEQ multiplex PCR; TCRdb's copy has only in-frame clones and leaves some out. The sample consists of around 230,000 clones, roughly four fifths of them appearing once. Adults between roughly 18 and 89 years of age took part from under 30 US areas. This sample is drawn from a study of blood T cell repertoires in COVID-19. The V gene's germline CDR1 is SGHRS and CDR2 YFSETQ. The CDR3 contains 16 residues. V shed 4 bases and J 4 bases; nucleotides not matched to a gene: 8. Sequencing input: PBMCs or T cells enriched from blood (not recorded which). This chain uses TRBV5-1 with TRBJ2-2; 9 positions agree with TRBD2. The clonotype originates from a man aged 35-49 years who had recovered from COVID-19. Written as DNA, the CDR3 is TGCGCCAGCAGCCCCAGGGCGGGAGGGGGCACCGGGGAGCTGTTTTTT. It translates to CASSPRAGGGTGELFF.